This is a list of T cell receptor beta chains from one sample in a study of T-cell reconstitution after alpha-beta-depleted transplantation in children. MiXCR was run by TCRdb on the PCR reads, yielding one entry per CDR3 protein. The data show 200,000 to 250,000 distinct CDR3 sequences, around 12% seen once. Sample: PBMCs from the stem cell graft donor, taken from the stem cell graft. These receptors all come from a human donor who donated a stem cell graft to a child with acute lymphoblastic leukemia. Both conserved end residues are trimmed from each CDR3.

v_call,j_call,cdr3_aa
TRBV25-1,TRBJ2-7,ASSGLTGFLVEQY
TRBV10-3,TRBJ1-2,AIRGTEEDGYT
TRBV4-3,TRBJ2-2,ASSHLIAGGNTGELF
TRBV9,TRBJ2-1,ASSLGTGTEQF
TRBV6-2/TRBV6-3,TRBJ2-1,ASADSGRRYNEQF
TRBV28,TRBJ2-1,ASSPGRGLRDEQF
TRBV12-3/TRBV12-4,TRBJ1-1,ASSDTNTEAF
TRBV7-2,TRBJ2-1,ASSTTSGSVRNEQF
TRBV5-1,TRBJ2-1,ASSTGQGADEQF
TRBV2,TRBJ2-2,ASSEVGVVGELF
TRBV7-2,TRBJ1-2,ASSWGTGGVGGYT
TRBV18,TRBJ1-2,ASSPQRLAARWNYGYT
TRBV5-1,TRBJ2-2,ASSPGRGLAGPNTGELF
TRBV7-2,TRBJ1-5,ASSKGQGAGGNQPQH
TRBV3-1,TRBJ2-2,ASTPDRPTPQPGELF
TRBV5-1,TRBJ2-1,ASSYRQGSYNEQF
TRBV4-2,TRBJ2-3,ASSHPDRERTDTQY
TRBV20-1,TRBJ1-1,SASLGLNTEAF
TRBV19,TRBJ2-4,ASSIGLTLAGNIQY
TRBV28,TRBJ1-5,ASGIKRRITNQPQH
TRBV5-1,TRBJ2-5,ASSLGTGKETQY
TRBV12-3/TRBV12-4,TRBJ2-7,ASSEFYEQY